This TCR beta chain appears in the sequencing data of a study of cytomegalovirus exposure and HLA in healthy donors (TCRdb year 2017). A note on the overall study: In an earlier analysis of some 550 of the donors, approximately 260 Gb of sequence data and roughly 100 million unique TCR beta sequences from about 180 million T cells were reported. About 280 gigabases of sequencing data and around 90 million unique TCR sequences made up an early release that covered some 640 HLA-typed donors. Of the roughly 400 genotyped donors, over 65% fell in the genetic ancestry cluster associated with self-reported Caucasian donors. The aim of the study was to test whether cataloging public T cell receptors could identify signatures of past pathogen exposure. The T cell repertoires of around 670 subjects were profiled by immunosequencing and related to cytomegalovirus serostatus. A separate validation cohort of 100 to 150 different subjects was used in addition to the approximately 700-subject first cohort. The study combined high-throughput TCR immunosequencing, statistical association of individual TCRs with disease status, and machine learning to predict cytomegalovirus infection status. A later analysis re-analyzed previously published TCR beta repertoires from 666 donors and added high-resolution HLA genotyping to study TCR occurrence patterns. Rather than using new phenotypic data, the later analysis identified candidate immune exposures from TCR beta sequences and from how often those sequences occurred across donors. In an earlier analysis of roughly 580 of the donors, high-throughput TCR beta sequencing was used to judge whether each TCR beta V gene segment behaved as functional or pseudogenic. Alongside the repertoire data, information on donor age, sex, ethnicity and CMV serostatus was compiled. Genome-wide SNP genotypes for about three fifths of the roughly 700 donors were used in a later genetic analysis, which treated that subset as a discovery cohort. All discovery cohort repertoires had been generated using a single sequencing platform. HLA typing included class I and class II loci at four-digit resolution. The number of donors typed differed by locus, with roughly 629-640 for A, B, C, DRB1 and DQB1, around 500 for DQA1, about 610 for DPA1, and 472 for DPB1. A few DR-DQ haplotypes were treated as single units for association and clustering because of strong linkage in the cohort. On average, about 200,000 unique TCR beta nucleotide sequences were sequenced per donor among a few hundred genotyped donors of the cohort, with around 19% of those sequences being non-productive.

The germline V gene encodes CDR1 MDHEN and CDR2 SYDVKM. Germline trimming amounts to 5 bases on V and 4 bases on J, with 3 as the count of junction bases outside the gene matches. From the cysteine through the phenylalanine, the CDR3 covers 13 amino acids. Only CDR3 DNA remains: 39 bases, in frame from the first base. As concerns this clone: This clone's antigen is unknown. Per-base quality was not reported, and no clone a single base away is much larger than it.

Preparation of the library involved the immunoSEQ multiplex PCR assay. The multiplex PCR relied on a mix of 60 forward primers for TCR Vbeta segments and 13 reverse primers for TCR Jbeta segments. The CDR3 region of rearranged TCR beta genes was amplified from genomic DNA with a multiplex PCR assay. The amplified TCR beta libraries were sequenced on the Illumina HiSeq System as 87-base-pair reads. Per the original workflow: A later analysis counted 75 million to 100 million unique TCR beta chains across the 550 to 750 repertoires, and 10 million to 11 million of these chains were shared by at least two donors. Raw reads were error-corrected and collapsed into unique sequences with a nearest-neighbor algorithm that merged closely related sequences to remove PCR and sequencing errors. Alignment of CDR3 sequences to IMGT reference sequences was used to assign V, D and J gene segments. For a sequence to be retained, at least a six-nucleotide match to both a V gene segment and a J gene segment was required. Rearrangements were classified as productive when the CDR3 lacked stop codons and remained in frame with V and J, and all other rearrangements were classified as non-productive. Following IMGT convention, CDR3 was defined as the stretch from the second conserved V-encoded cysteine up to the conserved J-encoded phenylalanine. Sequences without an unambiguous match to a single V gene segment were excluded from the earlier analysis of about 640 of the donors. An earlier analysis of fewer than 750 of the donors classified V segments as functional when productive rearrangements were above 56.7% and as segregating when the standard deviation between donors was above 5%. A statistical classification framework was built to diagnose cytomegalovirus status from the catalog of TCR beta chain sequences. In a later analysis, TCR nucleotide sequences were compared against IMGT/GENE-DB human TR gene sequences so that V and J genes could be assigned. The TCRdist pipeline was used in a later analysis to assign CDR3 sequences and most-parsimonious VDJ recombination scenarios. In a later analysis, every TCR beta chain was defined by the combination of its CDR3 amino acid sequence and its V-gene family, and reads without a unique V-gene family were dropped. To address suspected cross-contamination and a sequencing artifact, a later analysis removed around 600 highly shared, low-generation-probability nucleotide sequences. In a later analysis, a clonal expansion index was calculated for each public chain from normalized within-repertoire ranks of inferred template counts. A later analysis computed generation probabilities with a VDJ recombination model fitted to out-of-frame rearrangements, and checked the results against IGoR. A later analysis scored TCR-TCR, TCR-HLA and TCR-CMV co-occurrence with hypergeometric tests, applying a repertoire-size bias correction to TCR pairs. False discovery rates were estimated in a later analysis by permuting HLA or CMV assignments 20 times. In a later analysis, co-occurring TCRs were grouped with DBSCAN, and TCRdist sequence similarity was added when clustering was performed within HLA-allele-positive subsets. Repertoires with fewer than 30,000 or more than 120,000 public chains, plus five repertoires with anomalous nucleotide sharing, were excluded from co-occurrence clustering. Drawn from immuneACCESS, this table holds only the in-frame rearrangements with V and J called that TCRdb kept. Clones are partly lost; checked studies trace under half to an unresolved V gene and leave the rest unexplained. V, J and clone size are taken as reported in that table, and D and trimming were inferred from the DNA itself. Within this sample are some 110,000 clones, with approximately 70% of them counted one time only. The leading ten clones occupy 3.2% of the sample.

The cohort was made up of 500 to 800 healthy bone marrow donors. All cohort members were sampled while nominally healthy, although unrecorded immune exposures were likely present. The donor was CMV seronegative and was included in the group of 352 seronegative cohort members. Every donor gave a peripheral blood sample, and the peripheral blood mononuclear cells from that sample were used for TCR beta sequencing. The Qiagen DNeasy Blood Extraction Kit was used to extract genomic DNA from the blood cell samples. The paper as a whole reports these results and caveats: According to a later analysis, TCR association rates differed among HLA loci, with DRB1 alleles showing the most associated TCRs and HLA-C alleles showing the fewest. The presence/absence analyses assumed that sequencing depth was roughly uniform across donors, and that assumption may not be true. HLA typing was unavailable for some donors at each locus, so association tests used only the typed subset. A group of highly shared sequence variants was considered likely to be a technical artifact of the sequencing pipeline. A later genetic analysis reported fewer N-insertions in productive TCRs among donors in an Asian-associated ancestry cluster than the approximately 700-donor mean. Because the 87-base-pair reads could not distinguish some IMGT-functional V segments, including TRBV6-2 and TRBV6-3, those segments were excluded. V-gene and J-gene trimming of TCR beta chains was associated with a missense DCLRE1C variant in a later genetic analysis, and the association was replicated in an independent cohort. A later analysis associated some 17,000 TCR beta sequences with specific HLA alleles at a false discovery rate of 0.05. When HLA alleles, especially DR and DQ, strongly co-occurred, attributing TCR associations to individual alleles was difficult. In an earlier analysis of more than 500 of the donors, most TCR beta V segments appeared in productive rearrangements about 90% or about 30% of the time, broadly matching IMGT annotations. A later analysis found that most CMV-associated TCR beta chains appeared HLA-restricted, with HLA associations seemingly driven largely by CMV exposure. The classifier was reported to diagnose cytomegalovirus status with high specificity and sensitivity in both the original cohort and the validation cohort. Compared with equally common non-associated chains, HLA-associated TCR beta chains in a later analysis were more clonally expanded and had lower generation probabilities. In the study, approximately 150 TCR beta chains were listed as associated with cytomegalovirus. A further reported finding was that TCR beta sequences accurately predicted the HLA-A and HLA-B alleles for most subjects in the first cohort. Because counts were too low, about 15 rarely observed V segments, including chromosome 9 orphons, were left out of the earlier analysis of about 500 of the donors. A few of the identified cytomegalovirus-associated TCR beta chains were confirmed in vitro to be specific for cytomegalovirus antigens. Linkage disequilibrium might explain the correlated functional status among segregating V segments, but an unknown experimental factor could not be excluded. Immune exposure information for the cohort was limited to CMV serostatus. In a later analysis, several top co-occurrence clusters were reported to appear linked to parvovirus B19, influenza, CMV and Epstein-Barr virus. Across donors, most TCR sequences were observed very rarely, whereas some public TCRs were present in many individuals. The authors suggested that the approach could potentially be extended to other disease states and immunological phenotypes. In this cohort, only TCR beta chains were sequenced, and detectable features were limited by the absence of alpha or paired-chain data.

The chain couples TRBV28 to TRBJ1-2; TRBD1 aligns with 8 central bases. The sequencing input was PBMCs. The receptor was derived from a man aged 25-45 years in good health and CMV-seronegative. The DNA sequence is TGTGCCAGCAGTGCCGGACAGGGCTATGGCTACACCTTC. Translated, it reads CASSAGQGYGYTF.